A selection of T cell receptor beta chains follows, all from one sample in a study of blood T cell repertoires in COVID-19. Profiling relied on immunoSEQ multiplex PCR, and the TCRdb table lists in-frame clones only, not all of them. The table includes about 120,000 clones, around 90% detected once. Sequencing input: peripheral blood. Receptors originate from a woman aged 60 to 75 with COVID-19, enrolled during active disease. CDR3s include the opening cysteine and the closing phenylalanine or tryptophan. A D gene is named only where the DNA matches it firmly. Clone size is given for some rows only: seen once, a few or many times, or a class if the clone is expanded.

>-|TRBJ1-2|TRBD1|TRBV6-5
TGTGCCAGCAGTCCTCAGGGGGCGATTTACGGCTACACCTTC
CASSPQGAIYGYTF
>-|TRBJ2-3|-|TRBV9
TGTGCCAGCAGCGTGCCCAGGGGAGTGGGCACAGATACGCAGTATTTT
CASSVPRGVGTDTQYF
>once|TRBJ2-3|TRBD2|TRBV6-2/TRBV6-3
TGTGCCAGCAGTCCCACAGCGGGGGGGTTCACAGATACGCAGTATTTT
CASSPTAGGFTDTQYF
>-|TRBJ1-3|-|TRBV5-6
TGTGCCAGCAGCTTGGACAGGTCTGTACTTGGCTCTGGAAACACCATATATTTT
CASSLDRSVLGSGNTIYF
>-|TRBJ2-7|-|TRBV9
TGTGCCAGCAGCATGGGGGAGGGGGTTAGAGAGCAGTACTTC
CASSMGEGVREQYF
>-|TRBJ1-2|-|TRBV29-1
TGCAGCGTTGTGAACAGGGTAGGGAGAGGCTACACCTTC
CSVVNRVGRGYTF
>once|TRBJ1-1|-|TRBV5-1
TGCGCCAGCAGCTTGGTCCAGGGCGGCTCTGGGAACACTGAAGCTTTCTTT
CASSLVQGGSGNTEAFF
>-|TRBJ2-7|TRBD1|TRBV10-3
TGTGCCATCAGTGCCGGGACAGGGATATACAGCTCCTACGAGCAGTACTTC
CAISAGTGIYSSYEQYF
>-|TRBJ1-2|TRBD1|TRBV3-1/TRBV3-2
TGTGCCAGCAGTCGCGGGACAGGGGGAACCTATGGCTACACCTTC
CASSRGTGGTYGYTF
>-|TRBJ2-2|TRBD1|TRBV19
TGTGCCAGTACCGACTCGGGACAGGCTTCGAACACCGGGGAGCTGTTTTTT
CASTDSGQASNTGELFF
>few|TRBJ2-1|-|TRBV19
TGTGCCAGTAGTAGGGCATACAATGAGCAGTTCTTC
CASSRAYNEQFF
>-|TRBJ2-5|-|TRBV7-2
TGTGCCAGCAGCCCTGGGCAGGATTTATACTTC
CASSPGQDLYF
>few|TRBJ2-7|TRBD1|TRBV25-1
TGTGCCAGCAGGGGACAGTATACCTACGAGCAGTACTTC
CASRGQYTYEQYF
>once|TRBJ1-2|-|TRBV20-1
TGCAGTGCAAAGAATGACAGGTATACCTTC
CSAKNDRYTF
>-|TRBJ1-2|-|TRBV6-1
TGTGCCAGCAGTGAAGAAGGTAGGAGTCTCTTC
CASSEEGRSLF
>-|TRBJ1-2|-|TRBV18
TGTGCCAGCTCAGAAGGGGTCTATGGCTACACCTTC
CASSEGVYGYTF
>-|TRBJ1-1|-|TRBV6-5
TGTGCCAGCAGTTACGGAGGCACTGAAGCTTTCTTT
CASSYGGTEAFF
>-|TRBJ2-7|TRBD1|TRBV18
TGTGCCAGCTCACCGGGACAGGGGGCCTACGAGCAGTACTTC
CASSPGQGAYEQYF
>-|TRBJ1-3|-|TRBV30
TGTGCCTGGAGCGGGGTTCTCGGAAACACCATATATTTT
CAWSGVLGNTIYF
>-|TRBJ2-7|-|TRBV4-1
TGCGCCAGCAGCCGTGTAGTCGGCCAGGGTCTGGGCGAGCAGTACTTC
CASSRVVGQGLGEQYF
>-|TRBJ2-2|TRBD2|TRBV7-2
TGTGCCAGCAGCGGACTGGGGGGGAACTCCGGGGAGCTGTTTTTT
CASSGLGGNSGELFF
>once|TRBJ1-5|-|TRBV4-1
TGCGCCAGCAGCCAACTCGGGGGGTTGACTGGAAATCAGCCCCAGCATTTT
CASSQLGGLTGNQPQHF
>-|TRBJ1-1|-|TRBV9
TGTGCCAGCAGCTCCCGGGCGGGCACTGAAGCTTTCTTT
CASSSRAGTEAFF
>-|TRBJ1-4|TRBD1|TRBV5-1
TGCGCCAGCAGCTCGACAGGGGGCGGAGAAAAACTGTTTTTT
CASSSTGGGEKLFF
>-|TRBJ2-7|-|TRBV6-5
TGTGCCAGCAGTACCTCGGGGAGCGAGTACGAGCAGTACTTC
CASSTSGSEYEQYF
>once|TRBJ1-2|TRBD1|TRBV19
TGTGCCAGTAGTATAAACCGGGACAGGGGTGGCTACACCTTC
CASSINRDRGGYTF
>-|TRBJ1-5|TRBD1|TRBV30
TGTGCCTGGAGTAGGGGGCCCCCTGGCAATCAGCCCCAGCATTTT
CAWSRGPPGNQPQHF
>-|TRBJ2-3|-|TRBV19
TGTGCCAGTAGTAAGAGGGTTGGCACAGATACGCAGTATTTT
CASSKRVGTDTQYF
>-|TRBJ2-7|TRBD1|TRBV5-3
TGTGCCAGAAGCTTTGCCCCGGATTTGTGGACAGGGTCTACCTACGAGCAGTACTTC
CARSFAPDLWTGSTYEQYF
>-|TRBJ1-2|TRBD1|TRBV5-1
TGCGCCAGCAGTCTGGGGTCGCAGGGGGCGATCTATGGCTACACCTTC
CASSLGSQGAIYGYTF
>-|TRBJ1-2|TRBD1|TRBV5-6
TGTGCCAGCAGCGGGACAGGGACACATGGCTACACCTTC
CASSGTGTHGYTF
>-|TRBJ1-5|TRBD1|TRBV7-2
TGTGCCAGCAGCTCTGGACAGGGGGTGGGCAGCAATCAGCCCCAGCATTTT
CASSSGQGVGSNQPQHF
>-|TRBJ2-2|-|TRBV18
TGTGCCAGCTCACCACGACAGAGTCCGAACACCGGGGAGCTGTTTTTT
CASSPRQSPNTGELFF
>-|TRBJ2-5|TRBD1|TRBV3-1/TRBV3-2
TGTGCCAGCAGCCAGACAGGGGCAGAGACCCAGTACTTC
CASSQTGAETQYF
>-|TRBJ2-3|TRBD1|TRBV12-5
TGTGCTAGTGGCTGGACAGGGGGCGAGACAGATACGCAGTATTTT
CASGWTGGETDTQYF
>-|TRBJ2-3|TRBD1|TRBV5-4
TGTGCCAGCAGCTCGACAGGGGGCACAGATACGCAGTATTTT
CASSSTGGTDTQYF
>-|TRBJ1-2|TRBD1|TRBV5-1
TGCGCCAGCAGCTTGCAGCCGGGACAGCCCTTTGCCACCTTC
CASSLQPGQPFATF
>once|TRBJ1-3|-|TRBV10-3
TGTGCCATCAGCGGGACTCCAACCTATGGAAACACCATATATTTT
CAISGTPTYGNTIYF
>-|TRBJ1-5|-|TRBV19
TGTGCCAGTAGTATAGAACAGCTCGGGACAAAAGTGCAGCATTTT
CASSIEQLGTKVQHF
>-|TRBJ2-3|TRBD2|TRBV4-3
TGCGCCAGCAGCCAAGGGGGTCGCGGGGGTCTCGCAGATACGCAGTATTTT
CASSQGGRGGLADTQYF
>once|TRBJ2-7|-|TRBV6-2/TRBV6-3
TGTGCCAGCAGCTCGACAGGATACGAGCAGTACTTC
CASSSTGYEQYF
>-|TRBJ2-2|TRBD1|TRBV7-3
TGTGCCAGCAGCTTAATTCCGACAGGGGGCACCGGGGAGCTGTTTTTT
CASSLIPTGGTGELFF
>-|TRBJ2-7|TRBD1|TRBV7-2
TGTGCCAGCAGCAGACCAAGGGGGCCGGACGAGCAGTACTTC
CASSRPRGPDEQYF
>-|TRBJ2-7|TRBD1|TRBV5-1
TGCGCCAGCAGCACTGGGACAGGGAGGTACTACGAGCAGTACTTC
CASSTGTGRYYEQYF
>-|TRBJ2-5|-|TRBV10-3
TGTGCCATCAGTGATCTCGGCGGTCAGGGATCAGGGGAGACCCAGTACTTC
CAISDLGGQGSGETQYF
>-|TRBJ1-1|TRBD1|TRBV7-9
TGTGCCAGCCGCCAGACAGGGGGGGTAACTGAAGCTTTCTTT
CASRQTGGVTEAFF
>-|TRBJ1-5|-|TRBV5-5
TGTGCCAGCAGCTTGCTCGGGAGTGATCAGCCCCAGCATTTT
CASSLLGSDQPQHF
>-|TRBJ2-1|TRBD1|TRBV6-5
TGTGCCAGCAGCGAGGACAGGGATAATGAGCAGTTCTTC
CASSEDRDNEQFF
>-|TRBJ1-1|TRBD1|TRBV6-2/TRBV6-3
TGTGCCAGCAGTTACCTGCGGACAGGGAAACACTCGGCTTTCTTT
CASSYLRTGKHSAFF
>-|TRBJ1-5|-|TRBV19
TGTGCCAGTAGTCAGAGTTGGGGCAGGGGCACGGGGCCCCAGCATTTT
CASSQSWGRGTGPQHF
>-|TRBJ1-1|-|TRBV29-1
TGCAGCGTTGAAGGGTGGGGGGTTACGAACACTGAAGCTTTCTTT
CSVEGWGVTNTEAFF
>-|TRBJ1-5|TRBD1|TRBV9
TGTGCCAGCAGTTCCCAGGGGGCGAGCAATCAGCCCCAGCATTTT
CASSSQGASNQPQHF
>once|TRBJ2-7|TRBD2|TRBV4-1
TGCGCCAGCAGCCCGGGACTAGCGGGGGCCTACTACGAGCAGTACTTC
CASSPGLAGAYYEQYF
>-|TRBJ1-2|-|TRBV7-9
TGTGCCAGCAGTTTTACCCAGGGATTATTCAACTATGGCTACACCTTC
CASSFTQGLFNYGYTF
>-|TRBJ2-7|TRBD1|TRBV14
TGTGCCAGCAGCCAACGACCGGGACAGAAGTACGAGCAGTACTTC
CASSQRPGQKYEQYF